This T cell receptor beta chain comes out of a study of glioma-infiltrating T cells. The V and J ends lost 10 bases and 5 bases, in that order; junction bases with no gene match: 3. The CDR3 has 14 amino acids. Germline assignment: CDR1 ENHRY and CDR2 SYGVKD. This clonotype has ten or more counts. TCR alpha and beta CDR3 regions were amplified from RNA using iRepertoire nested multiplex PCR. TCRdb reprocessed the multiplex PCR reads via MiXCR and lists one record per CDR3 protein. Counted here are more than 95,000 distinct CDR3 sequences, around 23% occurring once; the ten biggest clones make up around 15%.

The sequenced material came from glioma tissue, nonneoplastic brain tissue, or PBMCs (not recorded which). This sequence joins TRBV10-3 and TRBJ2-1, with TRBD2 matching over 15 bases. The source is a human donor with low-grade glioma or glioblastoma, undergoing nonglioma brain surgery, or in good health (not recorded which). The CDR3 DNA reads as TGTGCCACCGGGACTAGCGGGAGGAACAATGAGCAGTTCTTC. Protein: CATGTSGRNNEQFF.